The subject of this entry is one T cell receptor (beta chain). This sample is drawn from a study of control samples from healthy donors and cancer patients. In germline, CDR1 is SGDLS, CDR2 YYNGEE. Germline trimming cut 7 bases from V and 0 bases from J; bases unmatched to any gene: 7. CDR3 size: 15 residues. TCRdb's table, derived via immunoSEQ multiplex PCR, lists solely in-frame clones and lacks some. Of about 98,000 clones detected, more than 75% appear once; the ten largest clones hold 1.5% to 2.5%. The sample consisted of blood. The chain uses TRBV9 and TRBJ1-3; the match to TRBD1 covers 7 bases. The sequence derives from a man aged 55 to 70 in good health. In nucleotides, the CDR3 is TGTGCCAGCTCCGACAGGGCGAGCTCTGGAAACACCATATATTTT. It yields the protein CASSDRASSGNTIYF.